This record looks at one T cell receptor (beta chain) sequence and its context. The CDR3 covers 18 residues. V shed 5 bases and J 5 bases; nucleotides not matched to a gene: 20. Per germline, CDR1 LNHDA and CDR2 SQIVND (reference sequence). These data are taken from a study of CD8 T cells in ankylosing spondylitis. TCRdb re-analysed the 5' RACE reads in MiXCR, keeping a single row per CDR3 protein. The table shows approximately 290,000 distinct CDR3 sequences, with less than 25% occurring only once. The source of this sequence is a female donor with ankylosing spondylitis or in good health (not recorded which). The rearrangement uses TRBV19 and TRBJ2-5; 7 bases are a match to TRBD2. Sequencing used blood, either unsorted or a sorted T cell fraction (not recorded which). This chain's CDR3 is CASSGVWPSGGSLETQYF. The DNA of the CDR3 is TGTGCCAGTAGTGGGGTTTGGCCTAGCGGAGGCTCCTTGGAGACCCAGTACTTC.